What follows is one T cell receptor (beta chain) and its context. Enrolled through a virtual design, the participants were between roughly 18 and 100 years of age and came from about two dozen US areas. Participants had their cohort set by participant-reported clinical history. This entry comes from a study of blood T cell repertoires in COVID-19. As for the study in general: PBMCs, B-cell-depleted T cells, or T cells provided the cDNA or gDNA that made up the material.

CDR3 length: 13 residues. Germline loops: CDR1 MNHEY, CDR2 SVGEGT. V was trimmed by 5 bases and J by 7 bases, leaving 14 bases between them. Original analysis: From reference gene primer amplification, estimates of nucleated cell counts were derived. Repertoires were generated with immunoSEQ multiplex PCR, while TCRdb's copy carries only in-frame clones and drops some. The V and J calls and clone size come from that table; D and trimming were worked out from the DNA. The repertoire holds approximately 250,000 clones, about 91% seen once, with 1% to 1.5% in the top ten. The J gene is TRBJ1-1, the V gene TRBV6-2 or TRBV6-3; D not resolved. The material sequenced was PBMCs or T cells enriched from blood (not recorded which). This TCR came from a woman in her thirties or forties with acute COVID-19. The CDR3 is CASSNPSGYEAFF. The CDR3 bases are TGTGCCAGCAGTAACCCCTCGGGGTATGAAGCTTTCTTT.